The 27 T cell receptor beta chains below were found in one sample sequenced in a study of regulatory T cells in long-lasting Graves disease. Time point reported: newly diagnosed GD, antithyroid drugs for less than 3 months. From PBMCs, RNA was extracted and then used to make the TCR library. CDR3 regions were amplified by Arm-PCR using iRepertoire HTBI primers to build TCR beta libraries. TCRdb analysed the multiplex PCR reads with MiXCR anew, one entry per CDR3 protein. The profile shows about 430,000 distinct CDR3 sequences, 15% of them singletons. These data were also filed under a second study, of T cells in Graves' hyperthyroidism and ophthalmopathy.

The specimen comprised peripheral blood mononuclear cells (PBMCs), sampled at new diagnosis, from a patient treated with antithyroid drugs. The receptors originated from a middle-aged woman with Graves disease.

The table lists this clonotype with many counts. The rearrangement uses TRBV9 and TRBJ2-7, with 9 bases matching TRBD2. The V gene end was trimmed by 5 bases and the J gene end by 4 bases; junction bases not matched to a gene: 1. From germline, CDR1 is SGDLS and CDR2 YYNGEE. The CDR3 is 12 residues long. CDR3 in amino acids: CASSAGGYEQYF. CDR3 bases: TGTGCCAGCAGTGCGGGGGGGTACGAGCAGTACTTC.

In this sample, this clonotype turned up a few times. The CDR3 sequence is CASSLGRFSGANVLTF. Here the CDR3 DNA reads TGCGCCAGCAGCTTGGGACGGTTCTCTGGGGCCAACGTCCTGACTTTC. This sequence joins TRBV5-1 and TRBJ2-6; the D is unclear. Germline assignment: CDR1 SGHRS and CDR2 YFSETQ. The CDR3 contains 16 residues. Trimming took off 0 bases at V and 0 bases at J, with 7 bases between the two ends.

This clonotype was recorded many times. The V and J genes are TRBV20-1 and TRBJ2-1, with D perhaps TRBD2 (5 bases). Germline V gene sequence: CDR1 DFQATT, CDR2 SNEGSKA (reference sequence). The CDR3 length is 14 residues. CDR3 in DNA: TGCAGCGCCCTTATTAGACTATCCGACAATGAGCAGTTCTTC. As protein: CSALIRLSDNEQFF.

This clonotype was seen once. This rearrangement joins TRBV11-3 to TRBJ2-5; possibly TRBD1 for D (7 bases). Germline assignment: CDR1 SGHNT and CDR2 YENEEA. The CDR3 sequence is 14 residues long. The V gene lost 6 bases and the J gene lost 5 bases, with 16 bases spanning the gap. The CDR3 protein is CASSYQGGVETQYF. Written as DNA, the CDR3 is TGTGCCAGCAGTTATCAGGGGGGAGTGGAGACCCAGTACTTC.

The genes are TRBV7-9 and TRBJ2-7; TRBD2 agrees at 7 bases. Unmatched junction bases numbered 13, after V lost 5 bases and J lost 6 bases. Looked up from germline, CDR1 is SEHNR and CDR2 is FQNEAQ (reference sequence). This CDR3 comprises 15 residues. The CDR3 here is CASSPSGWMSGEQYF. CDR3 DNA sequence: TGTGCCAGCAGCCCTAGCGGCTGGATGTCTGGCGAGCAGTACTTC.

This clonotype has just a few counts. The CDR3 DNA is TGTGCCAGCAGCGGGGACAGGGGGCGAGGAAACACCATATATTTT. Its protein is CASSGDRGRGNTIYF. This rearrangement joins TRBV5-5 to TRBJ1-3; 12 bases are a match to TRBD1. V shed 4 bases and J 4 bases; nucleotides not matched to a gene: 3. This CDR3 is 15 amino acids long. The germline CDR1 and CDR2 sequences are SGHKS and YYEKEE (reference sequence).

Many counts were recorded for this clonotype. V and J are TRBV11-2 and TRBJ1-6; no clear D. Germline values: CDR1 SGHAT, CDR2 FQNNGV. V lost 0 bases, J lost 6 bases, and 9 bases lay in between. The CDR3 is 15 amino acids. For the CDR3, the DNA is TGTGCCAGCAGCTTAGAGCCTGGATCTAATTCACCCCTCCACTTT. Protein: CASSLEPGSNSPLHF.

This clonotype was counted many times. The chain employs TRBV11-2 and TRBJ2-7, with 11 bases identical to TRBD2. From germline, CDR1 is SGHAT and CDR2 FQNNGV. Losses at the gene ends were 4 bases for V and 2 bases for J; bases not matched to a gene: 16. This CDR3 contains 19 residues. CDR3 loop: CASSSGGVRLAGGTYEQYF. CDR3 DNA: TGTGCCAGCAGCTCCGGAGGTGTCCGCCTAGCGGGAGGTACCTACGAGCAGTACTTC.

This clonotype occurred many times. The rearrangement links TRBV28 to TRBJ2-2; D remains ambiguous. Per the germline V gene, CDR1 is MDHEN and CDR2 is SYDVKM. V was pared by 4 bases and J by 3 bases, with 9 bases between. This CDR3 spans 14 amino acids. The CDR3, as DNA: TGTGCCAGCAGTTCCGGTGTCTACACCGGGGAGCTGTTTTTT. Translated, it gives CASSSGVYTGELFF. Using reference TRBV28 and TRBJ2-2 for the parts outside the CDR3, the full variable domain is DVKVTQSSRYLVKRTGEKVFLECVQDMDHENMFWYRQDPGLGLRLIYFSYDVKMKEKGDIPEGYSVSREKKERFSLILESASTNQTSMYLCASSSGVYTGELFFGEGSRLTVL.

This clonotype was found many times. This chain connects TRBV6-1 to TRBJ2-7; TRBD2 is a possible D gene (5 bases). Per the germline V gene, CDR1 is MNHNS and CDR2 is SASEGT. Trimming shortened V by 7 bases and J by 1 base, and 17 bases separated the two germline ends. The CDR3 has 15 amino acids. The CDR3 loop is CASTPEVLVSYEQYF. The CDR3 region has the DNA TGTGCCAGCACCCCGGAGGTTCTGGTTTCCTACGAGCAGTACTTC.

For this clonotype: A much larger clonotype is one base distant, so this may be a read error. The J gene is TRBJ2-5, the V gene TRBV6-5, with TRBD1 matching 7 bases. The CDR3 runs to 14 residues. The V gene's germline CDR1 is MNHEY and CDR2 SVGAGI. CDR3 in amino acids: CASGYDGTEETQYF. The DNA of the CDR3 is TGTGCCAGCGGTTACGATGGGACAGAAGAGACCCAGTACTTC.

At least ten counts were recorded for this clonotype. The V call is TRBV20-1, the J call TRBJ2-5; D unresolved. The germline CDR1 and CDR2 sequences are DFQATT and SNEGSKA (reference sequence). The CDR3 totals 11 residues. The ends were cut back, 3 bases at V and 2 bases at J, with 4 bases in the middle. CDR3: CSASPQETQYF. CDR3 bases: TGCAGTGCTAGCCCGCAAGAGACCCAGTACTTC.

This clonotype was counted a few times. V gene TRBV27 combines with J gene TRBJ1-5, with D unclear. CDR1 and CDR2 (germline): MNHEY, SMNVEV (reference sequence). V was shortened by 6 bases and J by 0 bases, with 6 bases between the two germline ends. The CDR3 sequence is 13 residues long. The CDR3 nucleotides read TGTGCCAGCAGGGCTAATAGCAATCAGCCCCAGCATTTT. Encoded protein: CASRANSNQPQHF.

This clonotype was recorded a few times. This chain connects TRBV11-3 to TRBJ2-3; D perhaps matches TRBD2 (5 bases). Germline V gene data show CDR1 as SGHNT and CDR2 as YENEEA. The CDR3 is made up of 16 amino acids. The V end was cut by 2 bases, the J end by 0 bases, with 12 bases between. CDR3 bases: TGTGCCAGCAGCTTAATCGGTGGCGGGAGCACAGATACGCAGTATTTT. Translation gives CASSLIGGGSTDTQYF.

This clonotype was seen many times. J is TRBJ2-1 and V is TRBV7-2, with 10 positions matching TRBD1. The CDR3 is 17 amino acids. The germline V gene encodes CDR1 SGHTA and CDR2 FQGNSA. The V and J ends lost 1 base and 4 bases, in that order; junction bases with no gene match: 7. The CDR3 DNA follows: TGTGCCAGCAGCTTAGGACAGGGGGCACGAGAGTACAATGAGCAGTTCTTC. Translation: CASSLGQGAREYNEQFF.

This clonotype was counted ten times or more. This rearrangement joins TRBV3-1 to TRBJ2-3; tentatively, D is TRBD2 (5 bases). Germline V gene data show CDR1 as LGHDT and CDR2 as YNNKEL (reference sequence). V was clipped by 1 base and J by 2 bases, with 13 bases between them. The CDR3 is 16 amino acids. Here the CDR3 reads CASSQGLSGTTDTQYF. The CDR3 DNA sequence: TGTGCCAGCAGCCAAGGATTAAGCGGAACCACAGATACGCAGTATTTT.

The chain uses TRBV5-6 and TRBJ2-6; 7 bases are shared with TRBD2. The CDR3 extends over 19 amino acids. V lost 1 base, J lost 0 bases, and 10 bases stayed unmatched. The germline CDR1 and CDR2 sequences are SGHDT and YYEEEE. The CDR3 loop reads CASSLPHPSGYSGANVLTF. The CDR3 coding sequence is TGTGCCAGCAGCTTGCCGCATCCTAGCGGTTACTCTGGGGCCAACGTCCTGACTTTC.

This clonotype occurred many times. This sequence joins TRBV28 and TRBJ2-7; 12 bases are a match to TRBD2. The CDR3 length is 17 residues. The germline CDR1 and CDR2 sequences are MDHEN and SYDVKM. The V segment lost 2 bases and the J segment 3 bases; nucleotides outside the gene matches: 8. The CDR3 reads CASSLNAGLAGYYEQYF. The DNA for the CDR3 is TGTGCCAGCAGTTTAAATGCTGGACTAGCGGGATACTACGAGCAGTACTTC.

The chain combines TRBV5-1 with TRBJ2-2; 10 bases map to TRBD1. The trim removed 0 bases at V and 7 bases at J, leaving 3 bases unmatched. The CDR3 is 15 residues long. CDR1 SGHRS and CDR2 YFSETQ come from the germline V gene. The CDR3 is CASSLGQGASGELFF. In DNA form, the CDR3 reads TGCGCCAGCAGCTTGGGACAGGGGGCGAGCGGGGAGCTGTTTTTT. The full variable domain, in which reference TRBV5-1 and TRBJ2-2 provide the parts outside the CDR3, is KAGVTQTPRYLIKTRGQQVTLSCSPISGHRSVSWYQQTPGQGLQFLFEYFSETQRNKGNFPGRFSGRQFSNSRSEMNVSTLELGDSALYLCASSLGQGASGELFFGEGSRLTVL.

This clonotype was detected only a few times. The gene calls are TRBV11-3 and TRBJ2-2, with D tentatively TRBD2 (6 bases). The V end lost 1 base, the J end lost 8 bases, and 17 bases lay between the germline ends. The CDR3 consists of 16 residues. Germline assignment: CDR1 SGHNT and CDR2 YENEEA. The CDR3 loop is CASSLVGSLAGGELFF. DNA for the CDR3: TGTGCCAGCAGCTTAGTGGGGTCACTAGCCGGTGGGGAGCTGTTTTTT.

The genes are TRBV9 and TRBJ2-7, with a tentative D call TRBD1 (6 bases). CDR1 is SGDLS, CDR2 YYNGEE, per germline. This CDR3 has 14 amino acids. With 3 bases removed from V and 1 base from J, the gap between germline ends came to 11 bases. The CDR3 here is CASSARQESYEQYF. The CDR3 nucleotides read TGTGCCAGCAGCGCCCGACAGGAATCCTACGAGCAGTACTTC.

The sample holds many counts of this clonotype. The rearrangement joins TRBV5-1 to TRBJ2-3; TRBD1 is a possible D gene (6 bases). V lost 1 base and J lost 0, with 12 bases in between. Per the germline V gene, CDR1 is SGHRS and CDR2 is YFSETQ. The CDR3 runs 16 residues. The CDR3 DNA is TGCGCCAGCAGCTTGCACGGGACACCTAGCACAGATACGCAGTATTTT. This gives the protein CASSLHGTPSTDTQYF.

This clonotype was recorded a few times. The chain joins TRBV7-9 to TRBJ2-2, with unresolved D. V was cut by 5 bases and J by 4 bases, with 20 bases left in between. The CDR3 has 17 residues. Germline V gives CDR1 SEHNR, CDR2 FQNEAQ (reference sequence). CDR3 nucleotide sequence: TGTGCCAGCAGCGTGGACGGTCCCCAAAGAGGCACCGGGGAGCTGTTTTTT. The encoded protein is CASSVDGPQRGTGELFF.

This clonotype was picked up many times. The CDR3 bases are TGTGCCAGCAGACCTAGCGGGAAGTCCTACGAGCAGTACTTC. Translated, it gives CASRPSGKSYEQYF. The chain uses TRBV11-2 and TRBJ2-7, with 9 bases aligning to TRBD2. The CDR3 is made up of 14 amino acids. Germline V gives CDR1 SGHAT, CDR2 FQNNGV. V was pared by 6 bases and J by 1 base, with 4 bases of the junction left unmatched.

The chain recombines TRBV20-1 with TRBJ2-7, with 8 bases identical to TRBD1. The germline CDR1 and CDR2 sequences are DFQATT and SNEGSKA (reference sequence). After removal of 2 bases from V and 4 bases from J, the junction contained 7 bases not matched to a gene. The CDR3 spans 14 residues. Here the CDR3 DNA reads TGCAGTGCTAGACCGGGACAGGTCTGGTACGAGCAGTACTTC. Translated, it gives CSARPGQVWYEQYF.

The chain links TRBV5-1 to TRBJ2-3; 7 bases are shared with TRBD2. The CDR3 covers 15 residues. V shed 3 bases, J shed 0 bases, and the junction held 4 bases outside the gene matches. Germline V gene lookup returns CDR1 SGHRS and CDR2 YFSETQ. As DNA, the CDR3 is TGCGCCAGCAGCTCGGGACTATCTAGCACAGATACGCAGTATTTT. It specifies CASSSGLSSTDTQYF.

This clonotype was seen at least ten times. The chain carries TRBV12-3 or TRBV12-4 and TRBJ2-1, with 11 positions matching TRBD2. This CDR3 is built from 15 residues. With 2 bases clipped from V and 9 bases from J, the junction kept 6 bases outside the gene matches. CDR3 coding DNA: TGTGCCAGCAGTTTACCTAGCGGGAGGTTCGGTGAGCAGTTCTTC. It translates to CASSLPSGRFGEQFF.